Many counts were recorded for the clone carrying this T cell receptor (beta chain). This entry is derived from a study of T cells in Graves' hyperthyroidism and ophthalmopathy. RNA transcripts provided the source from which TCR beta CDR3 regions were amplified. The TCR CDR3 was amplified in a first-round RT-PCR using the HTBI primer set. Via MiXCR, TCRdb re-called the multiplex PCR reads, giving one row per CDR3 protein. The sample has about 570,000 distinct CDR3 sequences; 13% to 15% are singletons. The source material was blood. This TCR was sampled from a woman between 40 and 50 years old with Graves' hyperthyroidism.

In DNA, the CDR3 is TGTGCCAGCAGCTCACGGACAAACTTTCTTAGCAATCAGCCCCAGCATTTT. Protein product: CASSSRTNFLSNQPQHF. This rearrangement joins TRBV5-6 to TRBJ1-5; a weak D match, TRBD1 (5 bases). The germline V gene encodes CDR1 SGHDT and CDR2 YYEEEE. The V end lost 3 bases, the J end lost 0 bases, and 16 bases lay between the germline ends. The CDR3 runs to 17 residues.